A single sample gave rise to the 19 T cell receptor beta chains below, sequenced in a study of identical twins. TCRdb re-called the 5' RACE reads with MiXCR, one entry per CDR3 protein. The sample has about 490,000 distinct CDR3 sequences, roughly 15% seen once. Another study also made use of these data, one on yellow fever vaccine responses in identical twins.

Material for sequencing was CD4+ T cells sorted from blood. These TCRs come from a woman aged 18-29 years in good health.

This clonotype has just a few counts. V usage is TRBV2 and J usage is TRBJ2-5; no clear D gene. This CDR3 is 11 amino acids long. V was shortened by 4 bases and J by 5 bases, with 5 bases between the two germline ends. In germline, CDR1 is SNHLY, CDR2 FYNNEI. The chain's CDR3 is CASSVLETQYF. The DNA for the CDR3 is TGTGCCAGCAGTGTCCTGGAGACCCAGTACTTC.

This CDR3 reads CASNRGAGTGELFF. The CDR3, as DNA: TGTGCCAGCAACAGGGGGGCCGGGACCGGGGAGCTGTTTTTT. The chain carries TRBV7-2 and TRBJ2-2; 8 positions agree with TRBD1. CDR1 is SGHTA and CDR2 is FQGNSA in the germline V gene. CDR3 length: 14 residues. V was pared by 7 bases and J by 5 bases, with 6 bases of the junction left unmatched.

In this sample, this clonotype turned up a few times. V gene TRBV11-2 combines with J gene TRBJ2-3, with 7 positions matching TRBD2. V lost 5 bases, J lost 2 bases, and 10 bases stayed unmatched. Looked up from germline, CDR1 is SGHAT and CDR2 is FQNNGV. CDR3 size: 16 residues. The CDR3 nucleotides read TGTGCCAGCAGCCCCAGGGCGGGGGATTACACAGATACGCAGTATTTT. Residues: CASSPRAGDYTDTQYF.

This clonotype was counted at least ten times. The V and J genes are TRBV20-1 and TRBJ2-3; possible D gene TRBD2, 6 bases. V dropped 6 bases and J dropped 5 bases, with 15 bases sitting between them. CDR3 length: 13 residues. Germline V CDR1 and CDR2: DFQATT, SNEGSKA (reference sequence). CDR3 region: CSAPWGVGDTQYF. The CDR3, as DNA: TGCAGTGCCCCCTGGGGGGTTGGAGATACGCAGTATTTT.

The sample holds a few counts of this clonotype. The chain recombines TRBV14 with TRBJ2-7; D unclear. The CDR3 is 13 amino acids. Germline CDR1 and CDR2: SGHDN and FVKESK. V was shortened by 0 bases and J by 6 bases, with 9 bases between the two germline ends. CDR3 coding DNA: TGTGCCAGCAGCCAAGATCTAAAGAGCGAGCAGTACTTC. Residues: CASSQDLKSEQYF.

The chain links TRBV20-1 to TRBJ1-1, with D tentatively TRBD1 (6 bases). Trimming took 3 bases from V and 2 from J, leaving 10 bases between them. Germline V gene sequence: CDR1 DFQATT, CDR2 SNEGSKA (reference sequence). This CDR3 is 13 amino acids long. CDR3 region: CSASQGTNTEAFF. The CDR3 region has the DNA TGCAGTGCTAGCCAGGGGACTAACACTGAAGCTTTCTTT.

The CDR3 DNA is TGTGCCAGCAGCTTGGAGGTTGGGGCTCTAGGTAATGAGCAGTTCTTC. Protein product: CASSLEVGALGNEQFF. This chain uses TRBV5-6 with TRBJ2-1, with a possible D match to TRBD1 (5 bases). The CDR3 totals 16 residues. Per the germline V gene, CDR1 is SGHDT and CDR2 is YYEEEE. V was trimmed by 0 bases and J by 7 bases, leaving 17 bases between them.

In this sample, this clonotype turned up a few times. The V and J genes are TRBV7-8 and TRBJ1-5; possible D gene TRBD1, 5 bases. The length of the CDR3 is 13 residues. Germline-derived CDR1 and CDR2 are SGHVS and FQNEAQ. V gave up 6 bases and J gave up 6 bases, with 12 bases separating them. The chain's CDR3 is CASSGGYSQPQHF. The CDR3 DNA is TGTGCCAGCAGTGGGGGGTATAGTCAGCCCCAGCATTTT.

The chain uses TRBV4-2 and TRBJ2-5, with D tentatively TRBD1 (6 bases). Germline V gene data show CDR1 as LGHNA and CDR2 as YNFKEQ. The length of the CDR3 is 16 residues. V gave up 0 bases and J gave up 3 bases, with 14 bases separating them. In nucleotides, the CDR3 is TGTGCCAGCAGCCAAGACGGTCAGGGGCTCAAAGAGACCCAGTACTTC. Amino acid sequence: CASSQDGQGLKETQYF.

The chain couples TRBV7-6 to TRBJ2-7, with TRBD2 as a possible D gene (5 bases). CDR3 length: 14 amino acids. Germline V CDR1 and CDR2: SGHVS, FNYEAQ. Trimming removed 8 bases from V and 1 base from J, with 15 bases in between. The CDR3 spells CASPLGETSYEQYF. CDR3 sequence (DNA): TGTGCCAGCCCCCTCGGGGAAACTTCCTACGAGCAGTACTTC.

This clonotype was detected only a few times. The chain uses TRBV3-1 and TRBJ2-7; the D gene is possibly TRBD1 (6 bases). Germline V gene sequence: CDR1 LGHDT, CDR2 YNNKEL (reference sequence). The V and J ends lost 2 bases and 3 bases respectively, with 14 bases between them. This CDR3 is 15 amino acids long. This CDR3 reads CASSQSPTGSYEQYF. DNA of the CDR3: TGTGCCAGCAGCCAAAGCCCCACAGGGAGCTACGAGCAGTACTTC.

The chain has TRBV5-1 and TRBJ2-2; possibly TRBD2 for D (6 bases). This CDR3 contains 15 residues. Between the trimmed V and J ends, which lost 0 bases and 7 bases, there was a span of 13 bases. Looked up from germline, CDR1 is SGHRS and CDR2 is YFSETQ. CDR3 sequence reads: CASSLDVADGGELFF. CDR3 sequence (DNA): TGCGCCAGCAGCTTGGATGTAGCGGATGGCGGGGAGCTGTTTTTT.

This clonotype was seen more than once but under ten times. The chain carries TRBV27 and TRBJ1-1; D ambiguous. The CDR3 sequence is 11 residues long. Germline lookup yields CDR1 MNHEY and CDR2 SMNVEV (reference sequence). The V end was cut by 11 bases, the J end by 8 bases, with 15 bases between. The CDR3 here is CASQNRGEAFF. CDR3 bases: TGTGCCTCACAAAACCGAGGGGAAGCTTTCTTT.

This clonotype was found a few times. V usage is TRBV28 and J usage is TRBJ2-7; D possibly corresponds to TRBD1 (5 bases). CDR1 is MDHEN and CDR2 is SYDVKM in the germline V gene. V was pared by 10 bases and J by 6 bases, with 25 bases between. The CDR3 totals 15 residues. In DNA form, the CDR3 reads TGTGCCACCTCTCATTCCAGGGATCCCCTGCGCGAGCAGTACGTC. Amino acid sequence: CATSHSRDPLREQYV.

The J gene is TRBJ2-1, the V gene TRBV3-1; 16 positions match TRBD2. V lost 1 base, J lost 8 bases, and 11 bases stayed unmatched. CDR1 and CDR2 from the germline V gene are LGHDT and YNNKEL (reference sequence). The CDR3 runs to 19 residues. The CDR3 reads CASSQGHIGTSGRGDEQFF. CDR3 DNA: TGTGCCAGCAGCCAAGGTCACATCGGGACTAGCGGGAGGGGGGATGAGCAGTTCTTC.

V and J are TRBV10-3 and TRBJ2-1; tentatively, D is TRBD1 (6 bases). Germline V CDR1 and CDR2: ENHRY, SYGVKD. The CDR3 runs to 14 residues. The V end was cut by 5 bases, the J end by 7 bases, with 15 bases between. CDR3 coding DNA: TGTGCCATCAGTCCAGGGGACGGCGGGAATGAGCAGTTCTTC. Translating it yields CAISPGDGGNEQFF.

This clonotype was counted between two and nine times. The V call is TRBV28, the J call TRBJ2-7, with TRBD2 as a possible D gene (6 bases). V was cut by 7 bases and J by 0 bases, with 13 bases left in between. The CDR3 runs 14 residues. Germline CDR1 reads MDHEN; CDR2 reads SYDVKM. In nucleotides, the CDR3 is TGTGCCAGCATCTCTCGGGGGTCCTCCTACGAGCAGTACGTC. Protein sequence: CASISRGSSYEQYV.

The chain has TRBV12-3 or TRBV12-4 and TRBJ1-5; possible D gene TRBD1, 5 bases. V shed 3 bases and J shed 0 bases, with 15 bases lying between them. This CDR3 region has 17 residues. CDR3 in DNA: TGTGCCAGCAGTTTCGGGACCAGGGACCGTAGCAATCAGCCCCAGCATTTT. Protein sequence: CASSFGTRDRSNQPQHF.

The CDR3 nucleotides are TGTGCCAGCAGACCAGCCACCTCAGCCGGGACACTCATGAAGACCCAGTACTTC. Amino acids: CASRPATSAGTLMKTQYF. The J gene is TRBJ2-5, the V gene TRBV6-1; D is possibly TRBD1 (6 bases). The CDR3 runs to 18 residues. V lost 6 bases and J 6 bases, leaving 29 bases between the germline ends. CDR1 and CDR2 from the germline V gene are MNHNS and SASEGT.